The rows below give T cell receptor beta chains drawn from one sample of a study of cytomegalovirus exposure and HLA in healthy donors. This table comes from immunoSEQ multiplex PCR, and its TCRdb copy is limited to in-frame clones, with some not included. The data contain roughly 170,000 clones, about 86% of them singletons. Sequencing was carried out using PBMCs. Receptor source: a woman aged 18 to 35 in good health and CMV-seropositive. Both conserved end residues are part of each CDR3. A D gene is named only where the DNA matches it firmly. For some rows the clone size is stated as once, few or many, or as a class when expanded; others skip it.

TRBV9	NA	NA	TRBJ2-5	CASSVLTGTGETQYF	TGTGCCAGCAGCGTACTAACAGGGACGGGGGAGACCCAGTACTTC
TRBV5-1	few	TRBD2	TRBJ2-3	CASTNLGASGGITDTQYF	TGCGCCAGCACCAACCTCGGGGCGAGCGGGGGGATCACAGATACGCAGTATTTT
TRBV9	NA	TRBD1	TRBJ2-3	CASSVPNAGTGTATDTQYF	TGTGCCAGCAGCGTACCAAATGCCGGGACAGGGACCGCCACAGATACGCAGTATTTT
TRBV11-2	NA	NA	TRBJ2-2	CASSSHRGGTSTGELFF	TGTGCCAGCAGCTCCCACCGAGGGGGTACGAGCACCGGGGAGCTGTTTTTT
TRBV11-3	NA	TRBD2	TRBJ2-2	CASSYSGGTRTGELFF	TGTGCCAGCAGCTATAGCGGGGGGACTCGCACCGGGGAGCTGTTTTTT
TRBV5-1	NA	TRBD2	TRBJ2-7	CASSLRSSGDNEQYF	TGCGCCAGCAGCTTGAGGTCTAGCGGTGACAACGAGCAGTACTTC
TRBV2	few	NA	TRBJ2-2	CASKTGHTNTGELFF	TGTGCCAGCAAGACGGGACACACTAACACCGGGGAGCTGTTTTTT
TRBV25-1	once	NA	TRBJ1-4	CASSEGSGKLFF	TGTGCCAGCAGTGAAGGGTCGGGGAAACTGTTTTTT
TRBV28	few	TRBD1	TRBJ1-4	CASRTGGGEKLFF	TGTGCCAGCAGGACAGGGGGAGGTGAAAAACTGTTTTTT
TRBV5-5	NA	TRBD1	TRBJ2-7	CASSLLSGQRTYEQYF	TGTGCCAGCAGCTTATTATCGGGACAGCGAACCTACGAGCAGTACTTC
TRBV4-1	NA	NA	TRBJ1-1	CASSQEPGHRYEAFF	TGCGCCAGCAGCCAAGAACCTGGACACCGATATGAAGCTTTCTTT
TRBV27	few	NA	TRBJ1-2	CASSLSHSYGYTF	TGTGCCAGCAGTTTATCTCACTCCTATGGCTACACCTTC
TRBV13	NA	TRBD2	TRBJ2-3	CASSTRTSGKTDTQYF	TGTGCCAGCAGCACTAGGACTAGCGGAAAGACAGATACGCAGTATTTT
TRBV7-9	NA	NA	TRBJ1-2	CASRGLRVLWGYTF	TGTGCCAGCCGTGGGTTGCGGGTTCTTTGGGGCTACACCTTC
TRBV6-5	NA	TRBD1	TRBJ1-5	CASSYFTQGAEKPQHF	TGTGCCAGCAGTTACTTTACCCAGGGGGCTGAGAAGCCCCAGCATTTT
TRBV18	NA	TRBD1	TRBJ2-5	CASSRETGRETQYF	TGTGCCAGCTCACGAGAGACAGGGAGAGAGACCCAGTACTTC
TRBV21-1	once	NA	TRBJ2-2	CASSKRFGTKRNGELFF	TGTGCCAGCAGCAAAAGGTTTGGGACTAAACGAAACGGGGAGCTGTTTTTT
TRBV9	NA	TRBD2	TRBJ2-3	CASSSTSADTQYF	TGTGCCAGCAGCTCGACTAGCGCAGATACGCAGTATTTT
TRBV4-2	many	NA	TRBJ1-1	CASSHGTEAFF	TGTGCCAGCAGCCACGGGACTGAAGCTTTCTTT
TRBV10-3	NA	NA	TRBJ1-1	CAIRSQGGTEAFF	TGTGCCATCAGATCCCAGGGAGGGACTGAAGCTTTCTTT
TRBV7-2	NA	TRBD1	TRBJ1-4	CASSSRPGQGARLFF	TGTGCCAGCAGCTCGCGACCGGGACAGGGGGCTCGGCTGTTTTTT
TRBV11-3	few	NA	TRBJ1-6	CASSRDTDSPLHF	TGTGCCAGCAGCCGGGACACCGATTCACCCCTCCACTTT
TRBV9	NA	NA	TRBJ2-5	CASSALDSQETQYF	TGTGCCAGCAGCGCCCTCGACAGCCAAGAGACCCAGTACTTC
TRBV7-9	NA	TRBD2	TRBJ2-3	CASSLAGGGSSTDTQYF	TGTGCCAGCAGCTTAGCTGGCGGGGGGTCTAGCACAGATACGCAGTATTTT
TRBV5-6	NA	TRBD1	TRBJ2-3	CASSLAGTGFTDTQYF	TGTGCCAGCAGCTTGGCCGGGACAGGGTTCACAGATACGCAGTATTTT
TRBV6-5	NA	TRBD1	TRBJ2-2	CASRKDTGVGELFF	TGTGCCAGCCGGAAAGACACAGGGGTCGGGGAGCTGTTTTTT
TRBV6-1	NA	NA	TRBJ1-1	CASSELQGLNTEAFF	TGTGCCAGCAGTGAATTGCAGGGGCTGAACACTGAAGCTTTCTTT
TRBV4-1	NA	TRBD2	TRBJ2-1	CASSQEQRGGYNEQFF	TGCGCCAGCAGCCAAGAACAGCGGGGGGGTTACAATGAGCAGTTCTTC
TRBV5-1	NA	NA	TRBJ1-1	CASSLTGSDTEAFF	TGCGCCAGCAGCTTGACAGGGTCGGACACTGAAGCTTTCTTT
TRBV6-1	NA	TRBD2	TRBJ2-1	CASFREVDNEQFF	TGTGCCAGTTTCCGGGAGGTTGACAATGAGCAGTTCTTC
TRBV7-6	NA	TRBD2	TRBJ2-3	CASSSGLAGVKTDTQYF	TGTGCCAGCAGCTCGGGACTAGCGGGGGTAAAGACAGATACGCAGTATTTT
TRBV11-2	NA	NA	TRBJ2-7	CASSPSTHEQYF	TGTGCCAGCAGCCCTAGTACCCACGAGCAGTACTTC
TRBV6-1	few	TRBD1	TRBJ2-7	CASSETGTGGSYEQYF	TGTGCCAGCAGTGAAACTGGGACAGGGGGGTCCTACGAGCAGTACTTC
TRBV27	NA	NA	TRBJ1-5	CASSTRVNQPQHF	TGTGCCAGCAGTACTAGGGTGAATCAGCCCCAGCATTTT
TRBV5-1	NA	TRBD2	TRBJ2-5	CASRSAGDPQETQYF	TGCGCCAGCAGGTCGGCGGGGGACCCCCAAGAGACCCAGTACTTC
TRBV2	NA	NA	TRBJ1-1	CASSGYGLEGQTTEAFF	TGTGCCAGCAGTGGGTACGGTCTCGAGGGACAAACGACTGAAGCTTTCTTT
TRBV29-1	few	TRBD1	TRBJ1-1	CSVGDRNTEAFF	TGCAGCGTTGGGGACAGGAACACTGAAGCTTTCTTT
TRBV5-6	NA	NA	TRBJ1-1	CASSLGQASTEAFF	TGTGCCAGCAGCTTGGGACAGGCATCAACTGAAGCTTTCTTT
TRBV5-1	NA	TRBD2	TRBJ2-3	CASSLEGRGDTQYF	TGCGCCAGCAGCTTGGAAGGGAGGGGAGATACGCAGTATTTT
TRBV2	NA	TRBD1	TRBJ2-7	CASSPFTGGNEQYF	TGTGCCAGCAGTCCATTCACAGGGGGGAACGAGCAGTACTTC
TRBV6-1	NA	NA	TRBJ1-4	CASSEAWTAPNEKLFF	TGTGCCAGCAGTGAAGCGTGGACAGCCCCTAATGAAAAACTGTTTTTT
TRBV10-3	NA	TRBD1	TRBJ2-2	CAIGTGVAGELFF	TGTGCCATCGGGACAGGGGTTGCCGGGGAGCTGTTTTTT
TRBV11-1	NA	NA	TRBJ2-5	CASSLGLALETQYF	TGTGCCAGCAGCCTCGGGCTAGCACTAGAGACCCAGTACTTC
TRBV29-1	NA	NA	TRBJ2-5	CSVRDTSGETQYF	TGCAGCGTTAGGGACACCTCGGGGGAGACCCAGTACTTC
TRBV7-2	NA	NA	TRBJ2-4	CASSPLGGASGGRDF	TGTGCCAGCAGCCCGCTGGGGGGGGCTAGCGGAGGCCGGGACTTC